The 20 T cell receptor beta chains listed next were all sequenced from one sample in a study of CD8+ T cells in alopecia areata. After isolation, RNA underwent reverse transcription to generate cDNA as the sequencing template. Clones were read by immunoSEQ multiplex PCR, and TCRdb kept only the in-frame ones, dropping some. The specimen gives more than 90,000 clones without singletons; the ten biggest hold about 20%. The sample consisted of lesional skin. All receptors come from a C3H/HeJ mouse with alopecia areata. The mouse strain carries the MHC haplotype H2-k.

Details on this clone: These gene names are mouse names. Read sequence stops 4 residues before the CDR3 end, and the germline J gene provides the missing end. The chain joins TRBV1 to TRBJ2-4; tentatively, D is TRBD1 (6 bases). The CDR3 runs to 15 residues. Trimming took off 1 base at V and 2 bases at J, with 10 bases between the two ends. Germline CDR1 reads NSQYPW; CDR2 reads LRSPGD (reference sequence). Partial CDR3 DNA: TGCACCTGCAGTGCAGGTCAGGGGACTCAAAAC. Residues: CTCSAGQGTQN. The CDR3 reads in full as CTCSAGQGTQNTLYF. Drawing the rest from reference TRBV1 and TRBJ2-4, the complete variable domain is VTLLEQNPRWRLVPRGQAVNLRCILKNSQYPWMSWYQQDLQKQLQWLFTLRSPGDKEVKSLPGADYLATRVTDTELRLQVANMSQGRTLYCTCSAGQGTQNTLYFGAGTRLSVL.

This clone came up many times. These gene names are mouse names. Coverage ceases 4 residues before the CDR3 finishes, and the germline J gene fills in the end. The chain carries TRBV13-3 and TRBJ2-4; 9 positions agree with TRBD2. CDR1 is NNHDY and CDR2 is SYVADS in the germline V gene. This CDR3 has 12 residues. The chain's CDR3 is CASWGGANTLYF. The CDR3 DNA, read in part, is TGTGCCAGTTGGGGGGGCGCGAAC.

A note on this clone: Germline and genes: mouse. The DNA ends 4 residues before the CDR3 does, and the rest of the CDR3 is filled in from the germline J gene. The genes are TRBV13-3 and TRBJ1-4; 9 bases align to TRBD1. Germline V gives CDR1 NNHDY, CDR2 SYVADS. CDR3 length: 15 residues. The part of the CDR3 DNA that was read is TGTGCCAGCAGTGAAGGGACAGGGAGGGCCGAA. Translating it yields CASSEGTGRAE. The complete CDR3 reads CASSEGTGRAERLFF.

This clone occurred a few times. The gene names here belong to mouse. The read falls 4 residues short of the CDR3 end, and the missing part is taken from the germline J gene. The gene calls are TRBV19 and TRBJ2-3, with D perhaps matching TRBD2 (5 bases). CDR3 size: 16 residues. Germline V gene lookup returns CDR1 FNHDT and CDR2 SITEND (reference sequence). Trimming removed 3 bases at V and 0 bases at J, with 14 bases between. CDR3 DNA, as far as it was read: TGTGCCAGCAGTACCAGGACTCCCTCTAGTGCAGAA. Translation gives CASSTRTPSSAE. The CDR3 in full is CASSTRTPSSAETLYF.

This clone has only a few counts. Germline and genes here are mouse. The read stops 4 residues short of the end of the CDR3; the missing end is completed from the germline J gene. V gene TRBV1 combines with J gene TRBJ2-3, with TRBD2 identical over 8 bases. Germline trimming cut 4 bases from V and 1 base from J; bases unmatched to any gene: 4. The CDR3 spans 15 residues. Germline V gives CDR1 NSQYPW, CDR2 LRSPGD (reference sequence). The CDR3 spells CTCSGEGGRAETLYF. Incomplete CDR3 DNA: TGCACCTGCAGTGGCGAGGGGGGGCGTGCAGAA.

There are many counts of this clone. The germline and genes are mouse ones. CDR3 loop: CASTYSLSAETLYF. The CDR3 DNA, read in part, is TGTGCCAGCACCTACAGCCTTAGTGCAGAA. The chain is built from TRBV13-3 and TRBJ2-3; D is uncertain. The sequenced fragment ends 4 residues before the CDR3 boundary, so the rest is inferred from the germline J gene. Trimming shortened V by 6 bases and J by 0 bases, and 11 bases separated the two germline ends. CDR1 NNHDY and CDR2 SYVADS come from the germline V gene. The CDR3 runs to 14 residues.

Comment on this clone: The gene symbols are mouse symbols. The read halts 4 residues ahead of the CDR3 end, with the missing end drawn from the germline J gene. The chain is built from TRBV1 and TRBJ1-1; 7 nucleotides line up with TRBD1. The CDR3 has 14 residues. From germline, CDR1 is NSQYPW and CDR2 LRSPGD (reference sequence). The sequenced part of the CDR3 DNA is TGCACCTGCAGTGTCCGGGACAGAAGGACA. It yields the protein CTCSVRDRRT. The whole CDR3 protein reads CTCSVRDRRTEVFF.

This clone was seen only a few times. The gene names here belong to mouse. The DNA ends 4 residues before the CDR3 does, and the rest of the CDR3 is filled in from the germline J gene. This chain joins TRBV13-3 and TRBJ2-3, with D perhaps TRBD2 (6 bases). The germline V gene has CDR1 NNHDY and CDR2 SYVADS. Between the trimmed V and J ends, which lost 0 bases and 0 bases, there was a span of 8 bases. The CDR3 is 15 amino acids. The CDR3 loop is CASSDDWESAETLYF. The part of the CDR3 DNA that was read is TGTGCCAGCAGTGATGACTGGGAAAGTGCAGAA.

This clone was seen only a few times. Mouse gene names apply. From the germline J gene comes the end of the CDR3, since the read stops 4 residues before it. This chain joins TRBV1 and TRBJ2-1; no firm D call. The germline V gene has CDR1 NSQYPW and CDR2 LRSPGD (reference sequence). CDR3 size: 13 residues. Trimming left V 3 bases short and J 3 bases short, with 6 bases between. The CDR3 loop is CTCSATFYAEQFF. The sequenced CDR3 bases are TGCACCTGCAGTGCGACTTTCTATGCT.

With respect to this clone: The protein listed by TCRdb differs at residue 13 from the translated DNA, so the DNA translation is shown. The gene names given are mouse names. The read comes to an end 3 residues before the CDR3 does, leaving the germline J gene to fill in the end. The chain links TRBV13-3 to TRBJ1-3; the D is unclear. V lost 1 base to trimming and J lost 0 bases, with 11 bases between them. Germline V gene sequence: CDR1 NNHDY, CDR2 SYVADS. The CDR3 runs 16 residues. The CDR3 loop is CASSDRDTHSGNTLYF. Partial CDR3 DNA: TGTGCCAGCAGTGATCGAGACACCCATTCTGGAAATACG. The full variable domain, its missing parts supplied by reference TRBV13-3 and TRBJ1-3, is EAAVTQSPRSKVAVTGGKVTLSCHQTNNHDYMYWYRQDTGHGLRLIHYSYVADSTEKGDIPDGYKASRPSQENFSLILELASLSQTAVYFCASSDRDTHSGNTLYFGEGSRLIVV.

This clone turned up a few times. Any gene name here is a mouse gene name. The read gets to within 4 residues of the CDR3 end, and the germline J gene fills in the rest. The chain joins TRBV31 to TRBJ1-4; perhaps TRBD1 as D (6 bases). The V end lost 4 bases, the J end lost 0 bases, and 12 bases lay between the germline ends. Germline V gene data show CDR1 as GKSSPN and CDR2 as SITVG. The CDR3 loop spans 15 amino acids. The CDR3 DNA, read in part, is TGTGCCTGGACCCGGGACAAGATTTCCAACGAA. Translating gives CAWTRDKISNE. The whole CDR3 reads CAWTRDKISNERLFF. Filled out from reference TRBV31 and TRBJ1-4, the complete variable domain reads AQTIHQWPVAEIKAVGSPLSLGCTIKGKSSPNLYWYWQATGGTLQQLFYSITVGQVESVVQLNLSASRPKDDQFILSTEKLLLSHSGFYLCAWTRDKISNERLFFGHGTKLSVL.

This clone was counted only a few times. The listed genes are named as in mouse. The CDR3 end is not reached by the read, which stops 4 residues before it; the germline J gene fills it in. The chain carries TRBV19 and TRBJ2-5, with 7 bases fitting TRBD1. Trimming at V came to 5 bases and at J to 1 base, leaving 7 bases not matched to a gene. CDR1 FNHDT and CDR2 SITEND come from the germline V gene (reference sequence). The CDR3 covers 15 residues. The CDR3 bases that were read are TGTGCCAGCAGCATCGACAGGGAGGACCAAGAC. It specifies CASSIDREDQD. The CDR3 reads in full as CASSIDREDQDTQYF.

This clone has just a few counts. The germline and genes are mouse ones. The read gets to within 4 residues of the CDR3 end, and the germline J gene fills in the rest. The chain has TRBV13-2 and TRBJ2-5; D might be TRBD1 (5 bases). V was shortened by 1 base and J by 2 bases, with 11 bases between the two germline ends. The CDR3 is 15 amino acids. CDR1 is NNHNN and CDR2 is SYGAGS in the germline V gene (reference sequence). Incomplete CDR3 DNA: TGTGCCAGCGGTGATCTCCAGCAGGGCCAAGAC. Translation: CASGDLQQGQD. The whole CDR3 sequence is CASGDLQQGQDTQYF.

This clone was picked up a small number of times. The genes and germline here are from mouse. The CDR3 end falls 4 residues outside the read, so it is completed with the germline J gene. The V gene is TRBV19, the J gene TRBJ2-4; perhaps TRBD2 as D (6 bases). Germline V gene sequence: CDR1 FNHDT, CDR2 SITEND (reference sequence). This CDR3 spans 14 amino acids. Partial CDR3 DNA: TGTGCCAGCAGTATGGGGGGAAGAGAAAAC. Translated, it gives CASSMGGREN. The complete CDR3 sequence is CASSMGGRENTLYF. Full variable domain (rest looked up from reference TRBV19 and TRBJ2-4): GGIITQTPKFLIGQEGQKLTLKCQQNFNHDTMYWYRQDSGKGLRLIYYSITENDLQKGDLSEGYDASREKKSSFSLTVTSAQKNEMAVFLCASSMGGRENTLYFGAGTRLSVL.

Turning to this clone: Gene names and germline match the mouse. The read halts 4 residues ahead of the CDR3 end, with the missing end drawn from the germline J gene. The J gene is TRBJ1-1, the V gene TRBV13-3, with a tentative D call TRBD1 (6 bases). V was shortened by 4 bases and J by 1 base, with 11 bases between the two germline ends. Germline CDR1 NNHDY, CDR2 SYVADS. The CDR3 runs 14 residues. CDR3 loop: CASSSGQKNTEVFF. CDR3 bases read: TGTGCCAGCAGTTCCGGACAGAAAAACACA.

There are a few counts of this clone. The listed genes are named as in mouse. The read ends 4 residues shy of where the CDR3 ends; the end is completed using the germline J gene. The chain couples TRBV13-1 to TRBJ1-1, with D tentatively TRBD1 (6 bases). Germline assignment: CDR1 NSHNY and CDR2 SYGAGN. V lost 3 bases, J lost 3 bases, and 12 bases lay in between. The CDR3 spans 14 residues. Here the CDR3 reads CASSADRPYTEVFF. The CDR3 DNA, read in part, is TGTGCCAGCAGTGCCGACAGGCCTTACACA.

On this clone: All gene names here are mouse names. The read ends 4 residues shy of where the CDR3 ends; the end is completed using the germline J gene. The chain joins TRBV13-3 to TRBJ1-1, with 9 positions matching TRBD1. The germline CDR1 and CDR2 sequences are NNHDY and SYVADS. This CDR3 is built from 15 residues. The CDR3 sequence is CASSEEDRGGTEVFF. CDR3 bases read: TGTGCCAGCAGTGAAGAGGACAGGGGAGGGACA.

The table lists this clone with a few counts. The gene symbols are mouse symbols. The read gets to within 4 residues of the CDR3 end, and the germline J gene fills in the rest. V usage is TRBV19 and J usage is TRBJ2-5; D is possibly TRBD2 (5 bases). This CDR3 has 14 residues. Germline V gene sequence: CDR1 FNHDT, CDR2 SITEND (reference sequence). The germline V and J ends were trimmed by 3 bases and 0 bases, with 8 bases remaining between them. The CDR3 bases that were read are TGTGCCAGCAGTAGGACTTATAACCAAGAC. Its translation: CASSRTYNQD. In full, the CDR3 is CASSRTYNQDTQYF.

This clone was counted at least ten times. Gene names and germline match the mouse. The read comes to an end 4 residues before the CDR3 does, leaving the germline J gene to fill in the end. V and J are TRBV13-3 and TRBJ2-2, with no clear D. The CDR3 runs 15 residues. CDR1 is NNHDY and CDR2 is SYVADS in the germline V gene. The V end was cut by 2 bases, the J end by 0 bases, with 8 bases between. The sequenced part of the CDR3 DNA is TGTGCCAGCAGTGAGAGACAACCAAACACCGGG. Protein: CASSERQPNTG. The complete CDR3 protein is CASSERQPNTGQLYF.

The sample holds a few counts of this clone. Gene names follow the mouse nomenclature. The read falls 4 residues short of the CDR3 end, and the missing part is taken from the germline J gene. The V gene is TRBV5, the J gene TRBJ2-1, with 7 bases fitting TRBD1. Unmatched junction bases numbered 5, after V lost 3 bases and J lost 3 bases. The CDR3 loop spans 15 amino acids. The germline gives CDR1 LGHNA, CDR2 YNLKQL (reference sequence). The CDR3 is CASSQPGQSYAEQFF. The sequenced CDR3 bases are TGTGCCAGCAGCCAGCCGGGACAGTCCTATGCT.